Shown below are 17 T cell receptor beta chains from a single sample sequenced in a study of vaccination and CD4 T cells after COVID-19. Treatment specified: approximately 9-day PBMC culture with coronavirus spike peptide pools or control peptides (ViraFEST assay). For these receptors, no antigen is known. Sequenced with the Oncomine TCR Beta short-read assay was DNA taken from cultured CD4+ T cells. TCRdb used MiXCR to reprocess the PCR reads, holding one entry per CDR3 protein. The sample lists 15,000 to 20,000 distinct CDR3 sequences, roughly three quarters occurring once. Sequenced material: CD4+ T cells from blood, cultured in vitro. The receptors were gathered from a human donor who had recovered from COVID-19.

The chain combines TRBV6-1 with TRBJ1-1, with TRBD1 as a possible D gene (6 bases). The germline gives CDR1 MNHNS, CDR2 SASEGT. This CDR3 has 14 residues. Trimming shortened V by 7 bases and J by 0 bases, and 12 bases separated the two germline ends. CDR3 bases: TGTGCCAGCAAAGAGGGGGGGATGAACACTGAAGCTTTCTTT. Protein: CASKEGGMNTEAFF.

This clonotype was seen a few times. This CDR3 is CASSPSQGAGGYTF. DNA for the CDR3: TGTGCCAGCAGCCCCAGCCAGGGGGCGGGGGGCTACACCTTC. The chain couples TRBV7-2 to TRBJ1-2; 8 nucleotides agree with TRBD1. Germline V CDR1 and CDR2: SGHTA, FQGNSA. After removal of 5 bases from V and 8 bases from J, the junction contained 10 bases not matched to a gene. CDR3 size: 14 residues.

The V call is TRBV6-2 or TRBV6-3, the J call TRBJ1-2; D is possibly TRBD1 (6 bases). V lost 4 bases, J lost 2 bases, and 11 bases lay in between. Germline values: CDR1 MNHEY, CDR2 SVGEGT. This CDR3 has 14 amino acids. CDR3 sequence reads: CASSFRGNNYGYTF. The CDR3 DNA sequence: TGTGCCAGCAGTTTTAGGGGGAACAACTATGGCTACACCTTC.

The V gene is TRBV2, the J gene TRBJ2-7, with 9 bases that match TRBD1. The germline CDR1 and CDR2 sequences are SNHLY and FYNNEI. This CDR3 is 14 amino acids long. V lost 8 bases, J lost 7 bases, and 12 bases stayed unmatched. The CDR3 sequence: CASGGRTGESEQYF. CDR3 DNA sequence: TGTGCCAGCGGGGGGAGGACAGGGGAAAGTGAGCAGTACTTC.

This clonotype occurred a few times. The gene calls are TRBV20-1 and TRBJ2-3; TRBD2 agrees at 8 bases. This CDR3 has 15 residues. Germline CDR1 and CDR2: DFQATT and SNEGSKA (reference sequence). The trim removed 1 base at V and 5 bases at J, leaving 8 bases unmatched. Here the CDR3 reads CSARATGGPEDTQYF. The CDR3 bases are TGCAGTGCTAGAGCCACGGGGGGGCCCGAAGATACGCAGTATTTT.

The chain combines TRBV20-1 with TRBJ2-5, with 8 bases that match TRBD2. Germline CDR1 reads DFQATT; CDR2 reads SNEGSKA (reference sequence). This CDR3 is 12 amino acids long. The CDR3 bases are TGCTCCCGCGGGGGGAGAGGCGAGACCCAGTACTTC. It specifies CSRGGRGETQYF.

This clonotype occurred once. The V gene is TRBV30, the J gene TRBJ1-1; 7 nucleotides line up with TRBD1. CDR3 size: 13 residues. Unmatched junction bases numbered 5, after V lost 1 base and J lost 6 bases. CDR1 GTSNPN and CDR2 SVGIG come from the germline V gene (reference sequence). The CDR3, as DNA: TGTGCCTGGAGTGAGGGCCAGGGGGCTGAAGCTTTCTTT. Translating it yields CAWSEGQGAEAFF.

CDR3 protein: CASSIVRANYGYTF. The CDR3 DNA reads as TGTGCCAGTAGTATAGTAAGGGCTAACTATGGCTACACCTTC. The genes are TRBV19 and TRBJ1-2; no definite D call. The CDR3 has 14 residues. The V gene lost 1 base and the J gene lost 0 bases, with 6 bases spanning the gap. Germline V lookup: CDR1 LNHDA, CDR2 SQIVND (reference sequence).

The V gene is TRBV20-1, the J gene TRBJ2-3; 9 bases map to TRBD2. V dropped 5 bases and J dropped 1; count of bases not matched to a gene: 1. The germline gives CDR1 DFQATT, CDR2 SNEGSKA (reference sequence). The CDR3 consists of 13 residues. CDR3 coding DNA: TGCAGTGCTGGCGGGGGGGGCACAGATACGCAGTATTTT. Residues: CSAGGGGTDTQYF.

V and J are TRBV20-1 and TRBJ2-7, with 7 bases lining up with TRBD2. Germline loops: CDR1 DFQATT, CDR2 SNEGSKA (reference sequence). V gave up 3 bases and J gave up 5 bases; unmatched junction bases: 7. The CDR3 consists of 13 residues. This CDR3 reads CSASGLRGDEQYF. CDR3 nucleotides: TGCAGTGCTAGCGGACTTCGGGGGGACGAGCAGTACTTC.

The chain has TRBV20-1 and TRBJ2-2; D perhaps matches TRBD2 (7 bases). V was trimmed by 5 bases and J by 4 bases, leaving 23 bases between them. Germline CDR1 DFQATT, CDR2 SNEGSKA (reference sequence). There are 17 residues in the CDR3. The CDR3 DNA follows: TGCAGTGCTCCAAACCCCACACAGGGAGGGGGCACCGGGGAGCTGTTTTTT. Translation: CSAPNPTQGGGTGELFF.

This chain joins TRBV5-4 and TRBJ2-1; no clear D gene. Germline CDR1 and CDR2: SGHNT and YYREEE (reference sequence). V shed 1 base and J shed 3 bases, with 17 bases lying between them. CDR3 length: 17 residues. This chain's CDR3 is CASSLRIRTLNYNEQFF. The DNA of the CDR3 is TGTGCCAGCAGCTTGAGGATCAGGACCTTAAACTACAATGAGCAGTTCTTC. The whole variable domain, remainder taken from reference TRBV5-4 and TRBJ2-1, is ETGVTQSPTHLIKTRGQQVTLRCSSQSGHNTVSWYQQALGQGPQFIFQYYREEENGRGNFPPRFSGLQFPNYSSELNVNALELDDSALYLCASSLRIRTLNYNEQFFGPGTRLTVL.

The V and J genes are TRBV27 and TRBJ2-7; tentative D call: TRBD2 (6 bases). With 3 bases removed from V and 3 bases from J, the gap between germline ends came to 12 bases. The CDR3 contains 14 residues. The V gene's germline CDR1 is MNHEY and CDR2 SMNVEV (reference sequence). The CDR3 nucleotides are TGTGCCAGCAGTTTCGGAGGGCCTCTCTACGAGCAGTACTTC. Protein sequence: CASSFGGPLYEQYF.

In DNA, the CDR3 is TGCGCCAGCAGCCAAGTGTTCAGGATGGACGGCTACACCTTC. Amino acid sequence: CASSQVFRMDGYTF. This sequence joins TRBV4-3 and TRBJ1-2; D is unclear. Germline V gene sequence: CDR1 LGHNA, CDR2 YSLEER. V was clipped by 1 base and J by 8 bases, with 14 bases between them. The CDR3 is 14 amino acids.

This rearrangement joins TRBV7-2 to TRBJ2-5; TRBD2 agrees at 7 bases. This CDR3 is 14 amino acids long. The germline V gene encodes CDR1 SGHTA and CDR2 FQGNSA. V was pared by 6 bases and J by 5 bases, with 9 bases of the junction left unmatched. The CDR3 region is CASSSLASFETQYF. CDR3 bases: TGTGCCAGCAGTTCACTAGCGTCGTTTGAGACCCAGTACTTC.

This rearrangement joins TRBV27 to TRBJ1-5; D ambiguous. The CDR3 is 14 residues long. Germline V lookup: CDR1 MNHEY, CDR2 SMNVEV (reference sequence). V was pared by 6 bases and J by 4 bases, with 13 bases between. The CDR3 here is CASSAMGANQPQHF. The CDR3 coding sequence is TGTGCCAGCAGCGCTATGGGCGCGAATCAGCCCCAGCATTTT.

The chain is built from TRBV14 and TRBJ1-1, with D possibly matching TRBD1 (6 bases). Trimming took off 1 base at V and 2 bases at J, with 14 bases between the two ends. CDR1 and CDR2 from the germline V gene are SGHDN and FVKESK. The CDR3 has 16 residues. DNA for the CDR3: TGTGCCAGCAGCCAAGTCCCCGGCAGGGGAAACACTGAAGCTTTCTTT. Protein product: CASSQVPGRGNTEAFF. The variable domain in full, with the rest retrieved from reference TRBV14 and TRBJ1-1, is EAGVTQFPSHSVIEKGQTVTLRCDPISGHDNLYWYRRVMGKEIKFLLHFVKESKQDESGMPNNRFLAERTGGTYSTLKVQPAELEDSGVYFCASSQVPGRGNTEAFFGQGTRLTVV.